Described below is a single TCR beta chain sequence and its context. The antigen is undetermined. This specimen comes from a study of cytotoxic CD8 clonotypes in ibrutinib-treated CLL. Looking at the study overall: For this cohort, patients were about a dozen relapsed/refractory and over 14 treatment-naive, while 17 to 18 were IGHV unmutated. Samples averaged about 260,000 productive templates and tens of thousands of productive rearrangements.

Findings and limits, study-wide: Few clonotypes were public, and these shrank or held steady under treatment.

Some clones are missing from TCRdb's copy, which holds only in-frame ones; the method was immunoSEQ multiplex PCR. The sample contains nearly 25,000 clones, approximately 71% of which appear only once. Germline lookup yields CDR1 MNHNS and CDR2 SASEGT. The J segment lost 10 bases and the V segment lost 4 bases, leaving 10 bases of the junction unmatched. This CDR3 is 13 amino acids long. This sequence joins TRBV6-1 and TRBJ2-7, with 7 bases lining up with TRBD1. Sample: PBMCs, taken after 12 months of ibrutinib treatment. The receptor comes from a human donor with chronic lymphocytic leukemia. The CDR3 sequence: CASSVEQGIEQYF. Here the CDR3 DNA reads TGTGCCAGCAGTGTAGAACAGGGGATCGAACAGTACTTC.